What follows are 24 T cell receptor beta chains derived from one specimen sequenced in a study of early T cells in non-severe SARS-CoV-2 infection. Using its own MiXCR run on the 5' RACE reads, TCRdb lists one record per CDR3 protein. The profile covers tens of thousands of distinct CDR3 sequences, with approximately 4.1% appearing a single time and about a tenth taken by the ten largest. The specimen sequenced was whole blood. These receptors were collected from an adult who was a healthcare worker with PCR-confirmed SARS-CoV-2 infection or an uninfected control (not recorded which).

This clonotype was picked up many times. This chain joins TRBV7-3 and TRBJ2-1; 10 nucleotides align to TRBD1. In germline, CDR1 is SGHTA, CDR2 FQGTGA. Trimming at V came to 4 bases and at J to 5 bases, leaving 17 bases not matched to a gene. The CDR3 runs to 19 residues. This CDR3 is CASSSRLPTGQGRDNEQFF. As DNA, the CDR3 is TGTGCCAGCAGCTCCCGCCTCCCGACGGGACAGGGGCGAGACAATGAGCAGTTCTTC.

This clonotype has at least ten counts. CDR3 DNA sequence: TGTGCCAGCAGCCAAACCCGGACAGGCACAAACTACGAGCAGTACTTC. Amino acids: CASSQTRTGTNYEQYF. This sequence joins TRBV4-2 and TRBJ2-7; TRBD1 matches 7 bases. The CDR3 runs to 16 residues. Germline V CDR1 and CDR2: LGHNA, YNFKEQ. The ends lost 2 bases at V and 3 bases at J; junction bases unmatched: 10.

This clonotype was recorded at least ten times. The chain combines TRBV6-5 with TRBJ2-1; D remains ambiguous. Looked up from germline, CDR1 is MNHEY and CDR2 is SVGAGI. The ends were cut back, 2 bases at V and 0 bases at J, with 11 bases in the middle. The CDR3 totals 16 residues. CDR3 nucleotides: TGTGCCAGCAGTTACCGCACTCCTAGCTCCTACAATGAGCAGTTCTTC. It encodes CASSYRTPSSYNEQFF.

This rearrangement joins TRBV7-2 to TRBJ2-5; D not resolved. The CDR3 runs to 14 residues. V dropped 1 base and J dropped 1 base, with 7 bases sitting between them. Germline CDR1 is SGHTA and CDR2 is FQGNSA. Written as DNA, the CDR3 is TGTGCCAGCAGCTTAGTAGTATCCCAAGAGACCCAGTACTTC. Residues: CASSLVVSQETQYF. Full variable domain (rest looked up from reference TRBV7-2 and TRBJ2-5): GAGVSQSPSNKVTEKGKDVELRCDPISGHTALYWYRQSLGQGLEFLIYFQGNSAPDKSGLPSDRFSAERTGGSVSTLTIQRTQQEDSAVYLCASSLVVSQETQYFGPGTRLLVL.

This clonotype occurred many times. The chain couples TRBV28 to TRBJ1-4; TRBD1 matches at 9 bases. The V and J ends lost 6 bases and 8 bases, in that order; junction bases with no gene match: 13. Germline CDR1 is MDHEN and CDR2 is SYDVKM. The CDR3 sequence is 16 residues long. CDR3 region: CASRLGTGQGPEKLFF. The CDR3 DNA sequence: TGTGCCAGCAGATTGGGAACCGGACAGGGGCCAGAAAAACTGTTTTTT.

The sample holds many counts of this clonotype. The rearrangement joins TRBV27 to TRBJ2-3, with TRBD2 as a possible D gene (5 bases). Trimming removed 6 bases at V and 2 bases at J, with 12 bases between. The CDR3 is 14 residues long. Germline V gene data show CDR1 as MNHEY and CDR2 as SMNVEV (reference sequence). CDR3 DNA: TGTGCCAGCAGGGATGCTAGCACCACAGATACGCAGTATTTT. Its protein is CASRDASTTDTQYF.

This clonotype occurred many times. The rearrangement uses TRBV12-3 or TRBV12-4 and TRBJ2-7; no clear D gene. The CDR3 loop spans 14 amino acids. Trimming removed 8 bases at V and 3 bases at J, with 17 bases between. CDR3 nucleotides: TGTGCCAGCCGGGTTGAGCCAGGCCTCTACGAGCAGTACTTC. It specifies CASRVEPGLYEQYF.

This clonotype was found many times. The chain has TRBV11-1 and TRBJ1-6; D unresolved. The germline V gene has CDR1 SGHAT and CDR2 FQDESV (reference sequence). There are 12 residues in the CDR3. The V end was cut by 4 bases, the J end by 9 bases, with 7 bases between. The DNA of the CDR3 is TGTGCCAGCAGCTCCGGCTTTTCACCCCTCCACTTT. Residues: CASSSGFSPLHF. The entire variable domain, with the rest obtained from reference TRBV11-1 and TRBJ1-6, is as follows: EAEVAQSPRYKITEKSQAVAFWCDPISGHATLYWYRQILGQGPELLVQFQDESVVDDSQLPKDRFSAERLKGVDSTLKIQPAELGDSAMYLCASSSGFSPLHFGNGTRLTVT.

This clonotype was seen repeatedly, ten times or more. CDR3 region: CASSPDSIHEQYF. Written as DNA, the CDR3 is TGTGCCAGCAGCCCGGACTCGATCCACGAGCAGTACTTC. V gene TRBV11-1 combines with J gene TRBJ2-7; a weak D match, TRBD2 (5 bases). The V gene's germline CDR1 is SGHAT and CDR2 FQDESV (reference sequence). This CDR3 is 13 amino acids long. V lost 5 bases and J lost 5, with 13 bases in between.

This clonotype was recorded at least ten times. This chain links TRBV19 with TRBJ2-7; 12 nucleotides align to TRBD1. This CDR3 contains 17 residues. V lost 5 bases, J lost 3 bases, and 11 bases stayed unmatched. The germline CDR1 and CDR2 sequences are LNHDA and SQIVND (reference sequence). The CDR3 region is CASSPGQGAISVYEQYV. The CDR3 DNA follows: TGTGCCAGTAGTCCGGGACAGGGGGCAATCAGTGTCTACGAGCAGTACGTC.

This clonotype has at least ten counts. The junction and the germline gene differ at one end; a read error may be behind it. The chain carries TRBV6-5 and TRBJ2-5; 9 nucleotides match TRBD2. Germline V gene lookup returns CDR1 MNHEY and CDR2 SVGAGI. There are 14 residues in the CDR3. For the CDR3, the DNA is TGTGCCAGCAGAGTACTAGCGGGCCAAGGGACCCAGTACTTC. Its protein product is CASRVLAGQGTQYF.

This clonotype was recorded many times. The chain has TRBV5-4 and TRBJ2-3, with 8 bases matching TRBD2. Germline CDR1 SGHNT, CDR2 YYREEE (reference sequence). The CDR3 is made up of 16 amino acids. With V trimmed by 1 base and J by 3 bases, 7 bases remained unmatched. The DNA for the CDR3 is TGTGCCAGCAGCTTGAGGGTTAGCGGGACGACAGATACGCAGTATTTT. Protein product: CASSLRVSGTTDTQYF.

A few counts support this clonotype. The genes are TRBV3-1 and TRBJ2-1, with D possibly TRBD2 on 5 matching bases. V gave up 0 bases and J gave up 14 bases, with 14 bases separating them. This CDR3 region has 13 residues. CDR1 and CDR2 from the germline V gene are LGHDT and YNNKEL (reference sequence). In nucleotides, the CDR3 is TGTGCCAGCAGCCAAGATAGGAGCGGAAAGGAGTTCTTC. This encodes CASSQDRSGKEFF.

The gene calls are TRBV6-1 and TRBJ2-7; D ambiguous. CDR1 is MNHNS, CDR2 SASEGT, per germline. The CDR3 spans 11 residues. V lost 2 bases, J lost 5 bases, and 4 bases lay in between. The CDR3 sequence is CASSEWDEQYF. The CDR3 DNA follows: TGTGCCAGCAGTGAATGGGACGAGCAGTACTTC.

This clonotype was counted many times. The chain carries TRBV20-1 and TRBJ2-3; a possible D gene is TRBD1 (6 bases). CDR1 and CDR2 from the germline V gene are DFQATT and SNEGSKA (reference sequence). The V end was cut by 8 bases, the J end by 4 bases, with 16 bases between. This CDR3 region has 13 residues. The CDR3 sequence is CSTGQSWSDTQYF. CDR3 nucleotides: TGCAGTACGGGACAAAGTTGGTCAGATACGCAGTATTTT.

This clonotype came up many times. The chain is built from TRBV27 and TRBJ2-3; a possible D gene is TRBD1 (6 bases). Germline lookup yields CDR1 MNHEY and CDR2 SMNVEV (reference sequence). The CDR3 is made up of 11 amino acids. The V end lost 7 bases, the J end lost 9 bases, and 11 bases lay between the germline ends. The CDR3 loop reads CASTGQFTQYF. DNA for the CDR3: TGTGCCAGCACCGGACAGTTCACGCAGTATTTT.

This clonotype was counted many times. This chain uses TRBV19 with TRBJ2-7; 10 nucleotides align to TRBD1. Per the germline V gene, CDR1 is LNHDA and CDR2 is SQIVND (reference sequence). This CDR3 comprises 13 residues. J was trimmed by 5 bases and V by 11 bases; bases with no gene match: 9. As DNA, the CDR3 is TGTGCCTCCCGGGACAGGGGTTCCAACGAGCAGTACTTC. It is translated as CASRDRGSNEQYF.

This clonotype appeared many times. V is TRBV28 and J is TRBJ1-2; D is possibly TRBD1 (5 bases). Germline V lookup: CDR1 MDHEN, CDR2 SYDVKM. Trimming shortened V by 5 bases and J by 0 bases, and 19 bases separated the two germline ends. This CDR3 contains 17 residues. For the CDR3, the DNA is TGTGCCAGCAGTCCTGGACACTCCTTTGAAGCTAACTATGGCTACACCTTC. Translated, it gives CASSPGHSFEANYGYTF.

This clonotype occurred many times. The chain uses TRBV6-2 or TRBV6-3 and TRBJ1-1; 8 bases are shared with TRBD1. The V segment lost 4 bases and the J segment 4 bases; nucleotides outside the gene matches: 8. CDR1 is MNHEY, CDR2 SVGEGT, per germline. This CDR3 is 15 amino acids long. For the CDR3, the DNA is TGTGCCAGCAGTTTTCGTCGGACAGGGACCACTGAAGCTTTCTTT. Translation: CASSFRRTGTTEAFF.

In this sample, this clonotype turned up many times. J is TRBJ1-6 and V is TRBV11-2, with a tentative D call TRBD1 (6 bases). The germline V and J ends were trimmed by 1 base and 6 bases, with 10 bases remaining between them. CDR3 length: 15 residues. Germline V gene sequence: CDR1 SGHAT, CDR2 FQNNGV. The CDR3 bases are TGTGCCAGCAGCTTAGTAGGCAGGGGTAATTCACCCCTCCACTTT. Translation: CASSLVGRGNSPLHF.

The table lists this clonotype with a few counts. V gene TRBV7-9 combines with J gene TRBJ2-6; 9 bases align to TRBD1. With 3 bases clipped from V and 3 bases from J, the junction kept 3 bases outside the gene matches. The CDR3 consists of 16 residues. CDR1 is SEHNR, CDR2 FQNEAQ, per germline (reference sequence). The CDR3 nucleotides read TGTGCCAGCAGCTTGGACAGGGGAAATGGGGCCAACGTCCTGACTTTC. It codes for CASSLDRGNGANVLTF.

The chain combines TRBV12-3 or TRBV12-4 with TRBJ2-7, with 8 bases that match TRBD2. The CDR3 contains 15 residues. V gave up 6 bases and J gave up 5 bases; unmatched junction bases: 12. The CDR3 coding sequence is TGTGCCAGCAGGCTAAGCGGGAGTGAAATGAACGAGCAGTACTTC. Its translation: CASRLSGSEMNEQYF.

At least ten counts were recorded for this clonotype. The chain is built from TRBV7-9 and TRBJ2-5, with D possibly being TRBD1 or TRBD2 (5 bases each). The CDR3 is 13 residues long. Germline-derived CDR1 and CDR2 are SEHNR and FQNEAQ (reference sequence). V gave up 4 bases and J gave up 1 base, with 7 bases separating them. Here the CDR3 DNA reads TGTGCCAGCAGCTCCGGGACCCAAGAGACCCAGTACTTC. It encodes CASSSGTQETQYF.

This clonotype was observed a handful of times. This chain connects TRBV7-9 to TRBJ1-6; 8 bases fit TRBD1. Losses at the gene ends were 4 bases for V and 7 bases for J; bases not matched to a gene: 6. The germline gives CDR1 SEHNR, CDR2 FQNEAQ (reference sequence). The CDR3 runs to 15 residues. In nucleotides, the CDR3 is TGTGCCAGCAGCTCGTCCGGGACAGGCAATTCACCCCTCCACTTT. Amino acid sequence: CASSSSGTGNSPLHF. Full variable domain (rest looked up from reference TRBV7-9 and TRBJ1-6): DTGVSQNPRHKITKRGQNVTFRCDPISEHNRLYWYRQTLGQGPEFLTYFQNEAQLEKSRLLSDRFSAERPKGSFSTLEIQRTEQGDSAMYLCASSSSGTGNSPLHFGNGTRLTVT.